The entry below gives a single TCR beta chain sequence along with its context. The sample holds many counts of this clonotype. What antigen it recognizes has not been identified. Base qualities are not at hand, and no much larger clone is one base apart. In light of the paper, this sample's time point label describes: newly diagnosed GD, antithyroid drugs for less than 3 months. For both TCR sequencing and RNA sequencing, RNA was extracted from PBMCs using TRIzol. The diagnosis of Graves' disease followed American Thyroid Association guidelines. Patients were recruited from an endocrinology department in Xi'an, China. Each patient gave roughly 10 milliliters of peripheral blood, collected in an EDTA anticoagulant tube. Ficoll Paque Plus density gradient separation was used to isolate PBMCs, and no further T cell sorting was performed. RNA quality was checked with an Agilent 2100 Bioanalyzer and agarose gel, and concentration with a NanoDrop 2000.

Libraries came from multiplex PCR. Sequencing instrument: Illumina HiSeq 4000. CDR3 regions were amplified by Arm-PCR with iRepertoire HTBI primers to construct TCR beta libraries. Before sequencing, the PCR products underwent gel purification. In the authors' own workflow: A total of 62 TRBV and some 15 TRBJ segments were identified across samples and were used for gene usage analysis of CDR3 amino acid clonotypes. COPE and FqMerger were used to merge the filtered high-quality paired reads into contigs. Contigs were aligned with BLAST to IMGT TRBV, TRBD and TRBJ reference genes, and CDR3 was defined per IMGT. Clonotypes above 0.1% frequency were classified as highly expanded clones. Shannon entropy served as the measure of repertoire diversity, while the Gini coefficient captured V-J evenness. Public clonotypes were defined as clonotypes shared by more than one individual. The public reads were run again by TCRdb, first through fastp at Q25 and then through MiXCR, and only productive beta chains were kept. Every CDR3 protein is listed once, alongside the most common genes and DNA of its rows. These V and J calls originate from TCRdb's pipeline instead of the authors' own analysis. The sample includes 410,000 or so distinct CDR3 sequences, with 14% to 15% observed a single time. The biggest ten clones account for roughly 17% of the sample.

The sample originates from a study of regulatory T cells in long-lasting Graves disease (dated by TCRdb to the early 2020s). About the study as a whole: Newly diagnosed Graves' disease patients had taken antithyroid drugs for less than 3 months. Patients with persistent Graves' disease were compared with patients with newly diagnosed Graves' disease using TCR sequencing and RNA sequencing of peripheral blood. A total of about 35 samples underwent TCR sequencing: some 13 from persistent and roughly 20 from newly diagnosed Graves' disease patients. The study was registered as a clinical trial and conducted in China. The research as a whole found: The small sample size was acknowledged by the authors as a limitation that may reduce accuracy. A larger number of public clonotypes was shared among persistent patients (under 3,000) than among newly diagnosed patients (approximately 1,000). Only peripheral blood was studied, because thyroid tissue, the primary lesion, was inaccessible. Compared with newly diagnosed patients, patients with persistent Graves' disease had lower TCR Shannon entropy and fewer highly expanded clones, which suggests clonal expansion. Sequencing and analysis were restricted to the TCR beta chain. TRBV28, TRBJ1-2 and TRBJ2-5 were preferentially used in persistent disease, while TRBV20-1 and TRBJ2-1 were favored in newly diagnosed disease.

CDR1 SGHNT and CDR2 YENEEA were looked up in the germline V gene. The junction carries 18 bases between V and J, which are trimmed by 1 base and 2 bases respectively. Its CDR3 holds 17 amino acids, cysteine through phenylalanine. Only the CDR3 region is kept as DNA, spanning 51 bases read in frame from base 1. This sample also belongs to another study, concerning T cells in Graves' hyperthyroidism and ophthalmopathy. As that second paper reports: Stable Graves' hyperthyroidism was defined as no progression to ophthalmopathy during 18 months of follow-up. Hyperthyroidism patients were aged 18 to 65 years and newly diagnosed, with disease duration of less than 2 months. The study excluded patients with uncontrolled infections, other autoimmune diseases, pregnancy or lactation. Clinical symptoms, serum thyroxine and TRAb, thyroid ultrasound, and orbital computed tomography formed the basis for the diagnoses. The first round of RT-PCR for the TCR CDR3 was performed with the HTBI primer set and the Qiagen OneStep RT-PCR kit. Blood samples also contained most of the expanded thyroid clonotypes (frequency above 0.001), which suggests that blood repertoires may reflect thyroid immune responses. In cross-validation, a model built on a 13 V-J signature told ophthalmopathy apart from stable hyperthyroidism with approximately 90% sensitivity and around 81% specificity, and in testing the same model reached 80%/75%. In validation, the model predicted progression to ophthalmopathy with 55% to 71% sensitivity and approximately 78% specificity, a median of 6.5 months before onset. To identify distinguishing TCR V-J signatures, a discovery cohort of about 100 patients was used, comprising some 45 with Graves' ophthalmopathy and approximately 58 with stable Graves' hyperthyroidism. Whether ophthalmopathy could be predicted prospectively was tested in an independent validation cohort made up of under 20 hyperthyroidism patients plus 17 patients who later progressed to ophthalmopathy. For training and testing, the 95 to 100 patients in the discovery cohort were randomly divided in a 7:3 ratio. In about 6 Graves' hyperthyroidism patients, the study also compared T-cell repertoires from thyroid tissue with T-cell repertoires from blood. Once sampling was done, hyperthyroidism patients were given methimazole at a starting dose of 30 mg daily, whereas ophthalmopathy patients were given high-dose intravenous methylprednisolone. The libraries were constructed in a second round of multiplex PCR and then size-selected and purified. Sequencing of the libraries was done on an Illumina HiSeq2000 using paired-end 100 bp reads. SOAPnuke was used to process the raw data, throwing out any read that contained adapters or uncalled bases, had a mean Phred below 15, or lacked an exact constant-primer or identifier match. High-quality paired reads were merged with COPE v1.2.5, and unique nucleotide sequences were defined as clonotypes. MiTCR v1.1 was used to align clonotypes to the IMGT TRBV, TRBD and TRBJ reference segments. The analysis included only V-J combinations with a frequency above 0.0001, which together covered approximately 99% of the repertoires. The TCS score was defined as the ratio of F50 (clonal expansion) to E x V (chaos), calculated using BLOSUM62-based TCRdist between CDR3 peptides within each V-J. Welch's t-statistics and random forest reduced fewer than 600 V-J features to fewer than 15, which were used in a naive Bayes classifier (R e1071). No statistical method was used to set the sample size in advance, and investigators knew the group allocation. The paper describes TCR Vbeta CDR3 sequencing of some 130 peripheral blood samples, made up of some 42 ophthalmopathy patients, some 80 hyperthyroidism patients and 17 progressor patients.

This sequence uses TRBV11-3 and TRBJ2-7, with the D gene tentatively TRBD1 or TRBD2, based on 6 matching bases in each. The clonotype comes from a woman aged 25 to 39 with Graves disease. Donor details come from another sample of the same person, matched by shared clones. Sequencing was performed on peripheral blood mononuclear cells (PBMCs), taken at new diagnosis, from a patient treated with antithyroid drugs. The CDR3 corresponds to CASSLASGDTGTYEQYF. The nucleotide sequence reads TGTGCCAGCAGCTTAGCATCGGGGGACACGGGGACCTACGAGCAGTACTTC. The full variable domain, with segments outside the CDR3 supplied by the reference TRBV11-3 and TRBJ2-7 proteins, appears as EAGVVQSPRYKIIEKKQPVAFWCNPISGHNTLYWYLQNLGQGPELLIRYENEEAVDDSQLPKDRFSAERLKGVDSTLKIQPAELGDSAVYLCASSLASGDTGTYEQYFGPGTRLTVT.